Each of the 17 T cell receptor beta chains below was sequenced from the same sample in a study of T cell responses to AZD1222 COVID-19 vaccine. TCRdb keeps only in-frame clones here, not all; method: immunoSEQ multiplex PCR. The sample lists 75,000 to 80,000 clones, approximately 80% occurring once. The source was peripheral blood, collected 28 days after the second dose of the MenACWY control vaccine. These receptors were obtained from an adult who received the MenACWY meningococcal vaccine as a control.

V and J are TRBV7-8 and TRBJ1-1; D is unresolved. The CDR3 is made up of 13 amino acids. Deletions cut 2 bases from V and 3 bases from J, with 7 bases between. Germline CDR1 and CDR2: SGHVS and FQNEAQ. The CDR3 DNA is TGTGCCAGCAGCTTACTGAGAGACACTGAAGCTTTCTTT. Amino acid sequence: CASSLLRDTEAFF.

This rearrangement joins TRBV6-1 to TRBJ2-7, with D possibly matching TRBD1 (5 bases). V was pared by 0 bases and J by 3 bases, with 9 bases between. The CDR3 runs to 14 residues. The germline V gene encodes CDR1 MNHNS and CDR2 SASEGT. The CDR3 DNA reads TGTGCCAGCAGTGAAGCGCCCCAGGGCTACGAGCAGTACTTC. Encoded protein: CASSEAPQGYEQYF.

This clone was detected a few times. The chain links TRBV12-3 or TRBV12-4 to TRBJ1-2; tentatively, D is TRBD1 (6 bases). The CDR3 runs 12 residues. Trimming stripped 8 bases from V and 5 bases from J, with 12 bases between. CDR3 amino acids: CASARGGYGYTF. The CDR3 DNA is TGTGCCAGCGCCAGGGGAGGGTATGGCTACACCTTC.

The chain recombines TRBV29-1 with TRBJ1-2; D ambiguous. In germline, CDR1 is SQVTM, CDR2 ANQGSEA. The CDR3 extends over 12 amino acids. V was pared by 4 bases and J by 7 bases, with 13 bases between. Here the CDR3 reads CSVGPGGFGYTF. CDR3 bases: TGCAGCGTTGGTCCGGGAGGTTTTGGCTACACCTTC. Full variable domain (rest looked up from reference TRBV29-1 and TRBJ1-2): SAVISQKPSRDICQRGTSLTIQCQVDSQVTMMFWYRQQPGQSLTLIATANQGSEATYESGFVIDKFPISRPNLTFSTLTVSNMSPEDSSIYLCSVGPGGFGYTFGSGTRLTVV.

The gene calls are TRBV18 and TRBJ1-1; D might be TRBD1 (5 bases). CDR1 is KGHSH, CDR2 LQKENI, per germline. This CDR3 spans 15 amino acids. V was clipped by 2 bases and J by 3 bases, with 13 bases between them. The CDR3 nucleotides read TGTGCCAGCTCACCATTCCAGGGAAGGTACACTGAAGCTTTCTTT. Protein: CASSPFQGRYTEAFF. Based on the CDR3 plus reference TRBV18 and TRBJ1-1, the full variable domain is NAGVMQNPRHLVRRRGQEARLRCSPMKGHSHVYWYRQLPEEGLKFMVYLQKENIIDESGMPKERFSAEFPKEGPSILRIQQVVRGDSAAYFCASSPFQGRYTEAFFGQGTRLTVV.

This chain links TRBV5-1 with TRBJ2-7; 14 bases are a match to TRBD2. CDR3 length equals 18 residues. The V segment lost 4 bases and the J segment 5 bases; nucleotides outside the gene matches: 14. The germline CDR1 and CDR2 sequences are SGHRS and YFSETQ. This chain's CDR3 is CASSPNSGTSGRTHEQYF. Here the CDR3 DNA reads TGCGCCAGCAGCCCAAACTCCGGGACTAGCGGGAGAACCCACGAGCAGTACTTC.

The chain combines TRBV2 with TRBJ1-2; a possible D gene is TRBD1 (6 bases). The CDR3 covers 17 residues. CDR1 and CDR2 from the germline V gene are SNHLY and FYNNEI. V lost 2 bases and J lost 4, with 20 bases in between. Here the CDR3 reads CASSEIGPAGGLYGYTF. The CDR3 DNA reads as TGTGCCAGCAGTGAAATTGGACCCGCGGGGGGCCTCTATGGCTACACCTTC.

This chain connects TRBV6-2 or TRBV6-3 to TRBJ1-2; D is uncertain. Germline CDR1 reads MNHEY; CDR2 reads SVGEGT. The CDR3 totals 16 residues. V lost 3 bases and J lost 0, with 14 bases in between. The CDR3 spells CASSYRAARANYGYTF. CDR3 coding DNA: TGTGCCAGCAGTTATCGGGCCGCCAGAGCTAACTATGGCTACACCTTC.

CDR3 in amino acids: CASSRARSYEQYF. CDR3 coding DNA: TGTGCCAGCAGCCGAGCCCGCTCCTACGAGCAGTACTTC. The chain carries TRBV6-5 and TRBJ2-7; no definite D call. Trimming removed 6 bases at V and 0 bases at J, with 9 bases between. This CDR3 contains 13 residues. Germline CDR1 is MNHEY and CDR2 is SVGAGI.

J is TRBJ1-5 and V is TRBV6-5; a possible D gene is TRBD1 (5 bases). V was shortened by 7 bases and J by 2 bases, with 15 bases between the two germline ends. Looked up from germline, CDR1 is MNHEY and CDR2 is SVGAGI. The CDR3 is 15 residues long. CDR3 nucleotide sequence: TGTGCCAGCACCCCGCCCAGCAGGGGCAATCAGCCCCAGCATTTT. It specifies CASTPPSRGNQPQHF.

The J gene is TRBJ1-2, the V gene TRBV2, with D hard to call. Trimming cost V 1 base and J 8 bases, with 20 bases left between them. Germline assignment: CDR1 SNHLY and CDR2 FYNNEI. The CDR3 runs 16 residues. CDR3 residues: CASSEGALIISGGYTF. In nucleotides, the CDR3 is TGTGCCAGCAGTGAAGGGGCCCTAATTATTTCGGGAGGCTACACCTTC.

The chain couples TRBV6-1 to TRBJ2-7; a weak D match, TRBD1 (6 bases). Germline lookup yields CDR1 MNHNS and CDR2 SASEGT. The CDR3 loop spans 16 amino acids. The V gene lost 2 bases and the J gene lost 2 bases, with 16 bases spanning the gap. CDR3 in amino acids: CASSEPETGPPYEQYF. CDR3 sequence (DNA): TGTGCCAGCAGTGAACCGGAGACAGGTCCGCCCTACGAGCAGTACTTC.

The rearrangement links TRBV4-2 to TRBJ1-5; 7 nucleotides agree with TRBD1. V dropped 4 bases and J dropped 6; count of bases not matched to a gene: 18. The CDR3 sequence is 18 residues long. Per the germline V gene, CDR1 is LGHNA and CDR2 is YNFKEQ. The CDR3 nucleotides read TGTGCCAGCAGCCCTACGTCAGGGGGACGCTCGATCTCTCAGCCCCAGCATTTT. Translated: CASSPTSGGRSISQPQHF.

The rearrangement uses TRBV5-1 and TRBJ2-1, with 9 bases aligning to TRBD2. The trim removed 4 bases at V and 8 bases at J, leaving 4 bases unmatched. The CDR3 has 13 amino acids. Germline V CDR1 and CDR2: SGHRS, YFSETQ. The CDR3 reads CASSPRTSDEQFF. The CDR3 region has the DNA TGCGCCAGCAGCCCAAGGACTAGCGATGAGCAGTTCTTC.

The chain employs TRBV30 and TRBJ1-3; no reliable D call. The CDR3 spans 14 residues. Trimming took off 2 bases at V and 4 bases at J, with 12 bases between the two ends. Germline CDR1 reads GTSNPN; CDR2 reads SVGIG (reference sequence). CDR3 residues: CAWSRQRAGNTIYF. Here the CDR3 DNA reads TGTGCCTGGAGTCGGCAGCGGGCGGGAAACACCATATATTTT.

The CDR3, as DNA: TGTGCCAGCAGTGGGGTGGACAGGGGTTATGGCTACACCTTC. Its translation is CASSGVDRGYGYTF. The chain has TRBV28 and TRBJ1-2; the match to TRBD1 covers 9 bases. CDR1 is MDHEN, CDR2 SYDVKM, per germline. J was trimmed by 5 bases and V by 5 bases; bases with no gene match: 6. The CDR3 contains 14 residues.

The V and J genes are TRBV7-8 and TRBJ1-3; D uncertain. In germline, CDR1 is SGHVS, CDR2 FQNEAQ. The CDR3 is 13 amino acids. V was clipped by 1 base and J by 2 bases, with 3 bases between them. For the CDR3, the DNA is TGTGCCAGCAGCTTAGGTGCTGGAAACACCATATATTTT. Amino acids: CASSLGAGNTIYF.